These 20 T cell receptor beta chains came from one sample sequenced in a study of technical replicates of blood from a handful of donors. Generated by immunoSEQ multiplex PCR, the TCRdb table keeps only in-frame clones and is missing some. Of some 80,000 clones in the sample, roughly four fifths were seen once. Sequencing was performed on PBMCs. Source of these receptors: a human donor in good health. Some clones in this sample may be carry-over from other donors' samples.

The chain is built from TRBV5-1 and TRBJ1-1, with unresolved D. V was shortened by 7 bases and J by 1 base, with 11 bases between the two germline ends. The CDR3 loop spans 13 amino acids. Germline assignment: CDR1 SGHRS and CDR2 YFSETQ. CDR3 DNA: TGCGCCAGCGCAGACATCAAGAACACTGAAGCTTTCTTT. Encoded protein: CASADIKNTEAFF.

V usage is TRBV6-6 and J usage is TRBJ2-1; D not resolved. This CDR3 has 14 amino acids. Germline V lookup: CDR1 MNHNY, CDR2 SVGAGI (reference sequence). Trimming took off 2 bases at V and 4 bases at J, with 9 bases between the two ends. The CDR3 DNA follows: TGTGCCAGCAGTTACACCCGACTGTACAATGAGCAGTTCTTC. It yields the protein CASSYTRLYNEQFF.

V gene TRBV4-1 combines with J gene TRBJ2-1; 9 bases fit TRBD2. Per the germline V gene, CDR1 is MGHRA and CDR2 is YSYEKL. The CDR3 spans 17 residues. Trimming cost V 4 bases and J 2 bases; bases outside gene matches: 9. The CDR3 bases are TGCGCCAGCAGCCCCTCCCGCGGCGGGGGGGCCTACAATGAGCAGTTCTTC. Translation: CASSPSRGGGAYNEQFF.

In this sample, this clone turned up once. This chain links TRBV7-9 with TRBJ2-7, with 7 bases aligning to TRBD1. Per germline, CDR1 SEHNR and CDR2 FQNEAQ (reference sequence). The CDR3 loop spans 15 amino acids. V shed 0 bases and J 0 bases; nucleotides not matched to a gene: 2. The CDR3 spells CASSLAGGLSYEQYF. DNA for the CDR3: TGTGCCAGCAGCTTAGCAGGGGGCCTCTCCTACGAGCAGTACTTC.

This chain links TRBV5-1 with TRBJ1-1; the D is unclear. The CDR3 is made up of 15 amino acids. Germline V lookup: CDR1 SGHRS, CDR2 YFSETQ. V lost 2 bases and J lost 6, with 17 bases in between. The CDR3 bases are TGCGCCAGCAGCTTTCTGGCAATTGGGCCGGCTGAAGCTTTCTTT. Its protein is CASSFLAIGPAEAFF.

The chain joins TRBV19 to TRBJ1-4; D remains ambiguous. Germline CDR1 reads LNHDA; CDR2 reads SQIVND (reference sequence). V lost 6 bases to trimming and J lost 3 bases, with 20 bases between them. The CDR3 extends over 17 amino acids. The chain's CDR3 is CASSPGVGVASNEKLFF. The CDR3, as DNA: TGTGCCAGTAGCCCAGGAGTCGGGGTGGCGTCTAATGAAAAACTGTTTTTT.

The chain carries TRBV7-9 and TRBJ2-6; D gene uncertain. The CDR3 is 15 amino acids. Germline lookup yields CDR1 SEHNR and CDR2 FQNEAQ (reference sequence). Deletions cut 5 bases from V and 2 bases from J, with 10 bases between. The CDR3 sequence is CASSLGLTGANVLTF. The DNA for the CDR3 is TGTGCCAGCAGCCTAGGGCTGACTGGGGCCAACGTCCTGACTTTC.

This clone was seen a few times. The chain is built from TRBV6-5 and TRBJ1-4; 7 bases line up with TRBD1. Germline V gives CDR1 MNHEY, CDR2 SVGAGI. The CDR3 has 14 residues. V was clipped by 6 bases and J by 8 bases; unmatched bases: 9. The CDR3, as DNA: TGTGCCAGCAGCCAGGGACAGCCGGCCGAAAAACTGTTTTTT. Translated: CASSQGQPAEKLFF.

This clone was observed a handful of times. This chain uses TRBV7-9 with TRBJ2-3; D is unclear. Per germline, CDR1 SEHNR and CDR2 FQNEAQ (reference sequence). The V gene lost 11 bases and the J gene lost 4 bases, with 13 bases spanning the gap. CDR3 length: 12 residues. CDR3 residues: CAGAIWADTQYF. CDR3 sequence (DNA): TGTGCCGGAGCGATCTGGGCAGATACGCAGTATTTT.

This chain joins TRBV5-8 and TRBJ1-2, with 8 bases matching TRBD1. The CDR3 is 14 residues long. Germline assignment: CDR1 SGHTS and CDR2 YDEGEE. Trimming cost V 2 bases and J 8 bases; bases outside gene matches: 8. CDR3: CASSLLTGVKGYTF. As DNA, the CDR3 is TGTGCCAGCAGCTTACTGACAGGGGTGAAGGGCTACACCTTC.

V usage is TRBV7-6 and J usage is TRBJ2-2; 8 nucleotides line up with TRBD1. After removal of 4 bases from V and 4 bases from J, the junction contained 11 bases not matched to a gene. The CDR3 contains 17 residues. The germline gives CDR1 SGHVS, CDR2 FNYEAQ. CDR3 DNA: TGTGCCAGCAGCTCAAACCTCCAGGGGGCAGGCACCGGGGAGCTGTTTTTT. Translated, it gives CASSSNLQGAGTGELFF.

The chain links TRBV11-2 to TRBJ2-3, with a possible D match to TRBD2 (6 bases). The V end was cut by 4 bases, the J end by 14 bases, with 28 bases between. This CDR3 has 16 residues. The germline gives CDR1 SGHAT, CDR2 FQNNGV. In nucleotides, the CDR3 is TGTGCCAGCAGCTGGGATATAGGGCTAGCGCCCGGGGAATGGTATTTT. It encodes CASSWDIGLAPGEWYF. Based on the CDR3 plus reference TRBV11-2 and TRBJ2-3, the full variable domain is EAGVAQSPRYKIIEKRQSVAFWCNPISGHATLYWYQQILGQGPKLLIQFQNNGVVDDSQLPKDRFSAERLKGVDSTLKIQPAKLEDSAVYLCASSWDIGLAPGEWYFGPGTRLTVL.

This chain links TRBV7-2 with TRBJ2-1; TRBD1 might be the D (6 bases). V was shortened by 1 base and J by 13 bases, with 20 bases between the two germline ends. The V gene's germline CDR1 is SGHTA and CDR2 FQGNSA. The CDR3 extends over 15 amino acids. CDR3 in DNA: TGTGCCAGCAGCTTAGGGGGGCTAGCCCGGTTCGCACAGTTCTTC. Residues: CASSLGGLARFAQFF.

This sequence joins TRBV4-2 and TRBJ2-1; TRBD1 matches at 7 bases. Trimming removed 1 base from V and 3 bases from J; junction bases left unmatched: 6. Germline assignment: CDR1 LGHNA and CDR2 YNFKEQ. CDR3 size: 16 residues. The CDR3 is CASSQGYGTDYNEQFF. The CDR3, as DNA: TGTGCCAGCAGCCAAGGTTACGGGACAGACTACAATGAGCAGTTCTTC.

The CDR3 loop is CASPTGPSSNQPQHF. As DNA, the CDR3 is TGTGCCAGCCCTACAGGGCCTTCCTCGAATCAGCCCCAGCATTTT. The chain carries TRBV5-8 and TRBJ1-5, with D perhaps TRBD1 (6 bases). Germline values: CDR1 SGHTS, CDR2 YDEGEE. V lost 7 bases and J lost 4, with 18 bases in between. This CDR3 contains 15 residues.

The table lists this clone with a few counts. This chain links TRBV2 with TRBJ1-1; weak D call: TRBD1 (5 bases). Per the germline V gene, CDR1 is SNHLY and CDR2 is FYNNEI. Between the trimmed V and J ends, which lost 5 bases and 7 bases, there was a span of 14 bases. This CDR3 is 13 amino acids long. The CDR3 coding sequence is TGTGCCAGCAGTCAGGTCAGGGAGGGTGAAGCTTTCTTT. It is translated as CASSQVREGEAFF.

This clone was seen only a few times. The J gene is TRBJ1-1, the V gene TRBV4-1; 8 nucleotides align to TRBD1. V dropped 0 bases and J dropped 2; count of bases not matched to a gene: 2. The germline gives CDR1 MGHRA, CDR2 YSYEKL. This CDR3 has 15 amino acids. CDR3 sequence reads: CASSQDQGANTEAFF. CDR3 DNA: TGCGCCAGCAGCCAAGATCAGGGGGCAAACACTGAAGCTTTCTTT.

The chain carries TRBV27 and TRBJ2-7; D is possibly TRBD1 (6 bases). In germline, CDR1 is MNHEY, CDR2 SMNVEV (reference sequence). Trimming removed 6 bases from V and 5 bases from J, with 14 bases in between. The CDR3 is 13 residues long. The CDR3 protein is CASRLTGINEQYF. In nucleotides, the CDR3 is TGTGCCAGCAGGCTCACAGGGATCAACGAGCAGTACTTC.

This clone appeared a single time. The chain links TRBV5-1 to TRBJ1-4; D not resolved. The CDR3 length is 16 residues. V dropped 0 bases and J dropped 6 bases, with 15 bases sitting between them. Germline V gene sequence: CDR1 SGHRS, CDR2 YFSETQ. The CDR3 sequence: CASSLAGSALDEKLFF. Here the CDR3 DNA reads TGCGCCAGCAGCTTGGCGGGGTCTGCCCTGGATGAAAAACTGTTTTTT.

This chain connects TRBV5-1 to TRBJ2-7; possibly TRBD1 for D (6 bases). V dropped 4 bases and J dropped 7 bases, with 18 bases sitting between them. The CDR3 is 14 residues long. Germline V gives CDR1 SGHRS, CDR2 YFSETQ. CDR3 sequence reads: CASSQDSPLGEQYF. CDR3 sequence (DNA): TGCGCCAGCAGCCAGGACAGCCCATTGGGGGAGCAGTACTTC.